This T cell receptor beta chain was retrieved from a study of T-cell memory formation after mild COVID-19. Overall study context: Largely, TCR clusters stayed within a single donor. Findings and limits, study-wide: The CD4+ clones that contracted clustered mainly within CM and EM, and the CD8+ clones concentrated in EMRA.

Constant-segment-primed 5'RACE gave TCR alpha and TCR beta cDNA libraries with sample barcodes and UMIs. TCRdb independently ran MiXCR on the 5' RACE reads; one entry per CDR3 protein. The repertoire holds under 250,000 distinct CDR3 sequences, with 9.5% as singletons. The J segment lost 6 bases and the V segment lost 4 bases, leaving 8 bases of the junction unmatched. CDR1 and CDR2 (germline): SQVTM, ANQGSEA. There are 14 residues in the CDR3. Notes on this clonotype: Its antigen is still unknown.

This clonotype was sampled from a man aged 18 to 30 who had mild COVID-19 (a few samples of this study predate the infection). Cell type and time point are not known. The sequenced material came from PBMCs or a T cell subset sorted from them (not recorded which). This rearrangement joins TRBV29-1 to TRBJ2-4, with 8 bases lining up with TRBD1. The CDR3: CSVAHSTGVNIQYF. In DNA, the CDR3 is TGCAGCGTTGCGCACTCGACAGGGGTAAACATTCAGTACTTC.